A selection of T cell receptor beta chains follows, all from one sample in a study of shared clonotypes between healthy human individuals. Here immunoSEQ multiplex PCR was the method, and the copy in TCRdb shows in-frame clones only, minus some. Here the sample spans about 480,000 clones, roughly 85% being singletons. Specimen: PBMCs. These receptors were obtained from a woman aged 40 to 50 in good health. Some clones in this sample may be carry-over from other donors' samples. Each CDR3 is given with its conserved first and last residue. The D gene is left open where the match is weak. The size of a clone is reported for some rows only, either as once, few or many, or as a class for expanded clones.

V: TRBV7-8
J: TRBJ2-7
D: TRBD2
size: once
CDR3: CASNSGWGEQYF
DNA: TGTGCCAGCAATAGCGGGTGGGGTGAGCAGTACTTC

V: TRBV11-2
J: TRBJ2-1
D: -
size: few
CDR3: CASSLGRGLDNEQFF
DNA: TGTGCCAGCAGCTTGGGTCGGGGGCTAGACAATGAGCAGTTCTTC

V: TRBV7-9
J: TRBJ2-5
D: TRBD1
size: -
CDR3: CASSSTTGVTETQYF
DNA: TGTGCCAGCAGCTCCACGACAGGGGTGACGGAGACCCAGTACTTC

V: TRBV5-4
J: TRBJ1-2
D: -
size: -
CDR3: CASSLAMDGYGYTF
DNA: TGTGCCAGCAGCTTGGCCATGGACGGCTATGGCTACACCTTC

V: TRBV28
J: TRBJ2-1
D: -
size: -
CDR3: CASSWRSFNEQFF
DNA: TGTGCCAGCAGCTGGCGATCTTTCAATGAGCAGTTCTTC

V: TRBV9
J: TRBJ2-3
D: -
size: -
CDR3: CASSVAPDFSSTQYF
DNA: TGTGCCAGCAGCGTAGCCCCCGACTTTAGTAGTACGCAGTATTTT

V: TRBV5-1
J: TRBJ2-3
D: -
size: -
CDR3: CASSLEGRVGDTQYF
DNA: TGCGCCAGCAGCTTGGAGGGTAGGGTGGGAGATACGCAGTATTTT

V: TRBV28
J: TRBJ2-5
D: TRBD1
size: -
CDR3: CASSLGDRARSQETQYF
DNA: TGTGCCAGCAGTTTAGGGGACAGGGCTCGAAGCCAAGAGACCCAGTACTTC

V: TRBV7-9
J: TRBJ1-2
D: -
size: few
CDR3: CASSLESGIYGYTF
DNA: TGTGCCAGCAGCTTAGAGTCAGGAATTTATGGCTACACCTTC

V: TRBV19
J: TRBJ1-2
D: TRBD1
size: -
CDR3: CASSDHRGRFYGYTF
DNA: TGTGCCAGTAGTGATCACAGGGGGCGTTTCTATGGCTACACCTTC

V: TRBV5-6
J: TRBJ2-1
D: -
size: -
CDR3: CASSLEAEHYNEQFF
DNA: TGTGCCAGCAGCTTGGAGGCGGAGCATTACAATGAGCAGTTCTTC

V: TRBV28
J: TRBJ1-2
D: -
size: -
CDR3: CASSFGYRRGYTF
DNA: TGTGCCAGCAGTTTTGGCTATAGACGTGGCTACACCTTC

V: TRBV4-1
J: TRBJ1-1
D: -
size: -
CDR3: CASSRLPGGREAFF
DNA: TGCGCCAGCAGCCGACTCCCCGGGGGCAGGGAAGCTTTCTTT

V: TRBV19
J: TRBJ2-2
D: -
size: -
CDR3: CASSISRRSNTGELFF
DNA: TGTGCCAGTAGTATTTCCCGCAGGTCGAACACCGGGGAGCTGTTTTTT

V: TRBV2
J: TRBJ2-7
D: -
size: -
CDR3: CASSVMTVQYF
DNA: TGTGCCAGCAGTGTAATGACCGTGCAGTACTTC

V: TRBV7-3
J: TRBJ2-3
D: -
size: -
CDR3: CASSSDGASTDTQYF
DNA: TGTGCCAGCAGCTCGGACGGGGCGAGCACAGATACGCAGTATTTT

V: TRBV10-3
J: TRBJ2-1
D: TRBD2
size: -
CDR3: CAISRGGYEQFF
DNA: TGTGCCATCTCCCGGGGGGGGTATGAGCAGTTCTTC

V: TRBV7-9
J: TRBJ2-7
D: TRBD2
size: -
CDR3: CASSSSGTYEQYF
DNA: TGTGCCAGCAGCTCCAGCGGGACCTACGAGCAGTACTTC

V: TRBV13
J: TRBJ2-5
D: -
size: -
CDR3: CASSSPTRMVETQYF
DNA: TGTGCCAGCAGCTCTCCGACTAGGATGGTAGAGACCCAGTACTTC

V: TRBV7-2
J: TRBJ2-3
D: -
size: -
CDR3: CASSLGLMGDTQYF
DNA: TGTGCCAGCAGCTTAGGGCTTATGGGAGATACGCAGTATTTT

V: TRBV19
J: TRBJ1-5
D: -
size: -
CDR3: CASSGGNQPQHF
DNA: TGTGCCAGTAGTGGGGGTAATCAGCCCCAGCATTTT

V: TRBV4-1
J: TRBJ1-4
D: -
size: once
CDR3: CASSQVITTGTNEKLFF
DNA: TGCGCCAGCAGCCAAGTTATTACTACAGGGACTAATGAAAAACTGTTTTTT

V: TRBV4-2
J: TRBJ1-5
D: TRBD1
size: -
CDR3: CASSQTGQSQGPQHF
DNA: TGTGCCAGCAGCCAAACGGGACAGTCCCAGGGGCCCCAGCATTTT

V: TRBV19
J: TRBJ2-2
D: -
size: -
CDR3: CASKTGEFTGELFF
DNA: TGTGCCAGTAAGACAGGAGAGTTCACCGGGGAGCTGTTTTTT

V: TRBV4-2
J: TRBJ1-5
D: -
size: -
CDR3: CASSQGGPDQPQHF
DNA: TGTGCCAGCAGCCAAGGGGGTCCCGATCAGCCCCAGCATTTT

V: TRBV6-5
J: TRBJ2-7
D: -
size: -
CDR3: CASSYRHRDHEQYF
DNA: TGTGCCAGCAGTTACCGGCACAGGGACCACGAGCAGTACTTC

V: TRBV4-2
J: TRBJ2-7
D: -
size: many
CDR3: CASSQERVGSEQYF
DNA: TGTGCCAGCAGCCAAGAGAGGGTCGGTTCTGAGCAGTACTTC

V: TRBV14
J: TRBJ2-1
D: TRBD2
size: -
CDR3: CASSRTTGTSGYNEQFF
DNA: TGTGCCAGCAGCCGCACAACCGGGACTAGCGGCTACAATGAGCAGTTCTTC

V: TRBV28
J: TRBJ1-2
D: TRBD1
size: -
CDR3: CASRILTGIVSNYGYTF
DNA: TGTGCCAGCAGAATCTTGACAGGGATCGTCTCTAACTATGGCTACACCTTC

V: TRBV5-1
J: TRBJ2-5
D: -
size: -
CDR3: CASSDPERYQETQYF
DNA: TGCGCCAGCAGCGATCCCGAACGGTACCAAGAGACCCAGTACTTC

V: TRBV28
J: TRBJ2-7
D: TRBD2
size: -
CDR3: CASSGLAGGGRYEQYF
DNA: TGTGCCAGCAGCGGACTAGCGGGAGGGGGGCGATACGAGCAGTACTTC